The subject of this entry is one T cell receptor beta chain. The data derive from a study of PD-1 blockade in classical Hodgkin lymphoma. With no exception, relapse followed autologous stem cell transplantation in all patients, and brentuximab vedotin exposure varied. Some clones are missing from TCRdb's copy, which holds only in-frame ones; the method was immunoSEQ multiplex PCR. The sample lists fewer than 100,000 clones; roughly nine tenths were seen once. This sequence originates from a human donor with classical Hodgkin lymphoma. The material sequenced was peripheral blood mononuclear cells (PBMCs), taken at baseline.

The CDR3 loop reads CASSLGGGRAVYEQYF. DNA for the CDR3: TGTGCCAGCAGCTTAGGGGGCGGGAGGGCAGTCTACGAGCAGTACTTC. The V and J genes are TRBV7-9 and TRBJ2-7; 9 bases match TRBD2. V gave up 1 base and J gave up 3 bases; unmatched junction bases: 7. The germline gives CDR1 SEHNR, CDR2 FQNEAQ (reference sequence). The CDR3 contains 16 residues.